Each of the 31 T cell receptor beta chains below was sequenced from the same sample in a study of vaccination and CD4 T cells after COVID-19 (dated by TCRdb to between 2021 and 2023). The library was prepared using PCR. Sequencing was performed on an Illumina iSeq 100. TCR sequencing of DNA from cultured CD4+ T cells used the Oncomine TCR Beta short-read assay at the Johns Hopkins FTIC core. TCRdb ran its own pipeline on the public reads, namely fastp trimming at Q25 and MiXCR clone calling, and kept in-frame beta chains. Rows with a matching CDR3 protein are joined into one entry that keeps the most common DNA and genes. For this sample the table gives about 5,900 distinct CDR3 sequences, of which roughly 50% were detected only once. The ten largest clones capture roughly a fifth of the sample. Read against the paper, the sample's treatment or condition label means: approximately nine-day PBMC culture with coronavirus spike peptide pools or control peptides (ViraFEST assay).

No antigen has been identified for these receptors. The sample consisted of CD4+ T cells from blood, cultured in vitro. The receptor source for this set is a human donor who had recovered from COVID-19.

The CDR3 coding sequence is TGTGCCAGTAGTATAGGGACTAGCGGGGGGCCAAAAACAGATACGCAGTATTTT. This encodes CASSIGTSGGPKTDTQYF. The chain links TRBV19 to TRBJ2-3, with 14 bases fitting TRBD2. CDR3 length: 18 residues. Losses at the gene ends were 1 base for V and 3 bases for J; bases not matched to a gene: 6. Per germline, CDR1 LNHDA and CDR2 SQIVND (reference sequence).

This clonotype was picked up a small number of times. The chain couples TRBV6-1 to TRBJ1-5; 9 nucleotides line up with TRBD1. Germline-derived CDR1 and CDR2 are MNHNS and SASEGT. CDR3 length: 16 amino acids. Losses at the gene ends were 4 bases for V and 0 bases for J; bases not matched to a gene: 4. This chain's CDR3 is CASSGTQGASNQPQHF. The CDR3 DNA reads TGTGCCAGCAGTGGTACACAGGGGGCTAGCAATCAGCCCCAGCATTTT.

In its sample, this clonotype was seen once. In DNA form, the CDR3 reads TGTGCCAGCAGGGCCATAGGGACTAGCGCCTATTCCTACGAGCAGTACTTC. It translates to CASRAIGTSAYSYEQYF. This chain uses TRBV27 with TRBJ2-7; 10 bases agree with TRBD2. This CDR3 has 17 residues. Germline CDR1 MNHEY, CDR2 SMNVEV (reference sequence). Trimming cost V 6 bases and J 1 base; bases outside gene matches: 12.

The chain employs TRBV27 and TRBJ1-1; D may be TRBD1 (5 bases). The CDR3 loop spans 14 amino acids. V dropped 2 bases and J dropped 5 bases, with 12 bases sitting between them. The germline gives CDR1 MNHEY, CDR2 SMNVEV (reference sequence). The CDR3 here is CASSLRGKGTEAFF. CDR3 DNA sequence: TGTGCCAGCAGTTTAAGGGGCAAGGGTACTGAAGCTTTCTTT.

This clonotype was found a few times. The gene calls are TRBV14 and TRBJ1-2; no definite D call. The V end lost 0 bases, the J end lost 4 bases, and 6 bases lay between the germline ends. Germline assignment: CDR1 SGHDN and CDR2 FVKESK. This CDR3 is 13 amino acids long. The CDR3 nucleotides are TGTGCCAGCAGCCAAGATCTGGCCTATGGCTACACCTTC. It codes for CASSQDLAYGYTF. The whole variable domain, remainder taken from reference TRBV14 and TRBJ1-2, is EAGVTQFPSHSVIEKGQTVTLRCDPISGHDNLYWYRRVMGKEIKFLLHFVKESKQDESGMPNNRFLAERTGGTYSTLKVQPAELEDSGVYFCASSQDLAYGYTFGSGTRLTVV.

The chain joins TRBV7-2 to TRBJ1-6; D is unresolved. The CDR3 covers 12 residues. The V gene's germline CDR1 is SGHTA and CDR2 FQGNSA. V lost 3 bases to trimming and J lost 12 bases, with 9 bases between them. DNA of the CDR3: TGTGCCAGCAGCTTTGGAGCCCAACCCCTCCACTTT. Translation gives CASSFGAQPLHF.

The V and J genes are TRBV5-1 and TRBJ2-3; 15 nucleotides match TRBD2. The length of the CDR3 is 16 residues. The V gene end was trimmed by 1 base and the J gene end by 6 bases; junction bases not matched to a gene: 3. The V gene's germline CDR1 is SGHRS and CDR2 YFSETQ. The CDR3 reads CASSLKGLAGGDTQYF. In DNA form, the CDR3 reads TGCGCCAGCAGCTTGAAGGGACTAGCGGGAGGTGATACGCAGTATTTT.

In regard to this clonotype: The junction departs from germline at one end; a sequencing error may be responsible. The chain combines TRBV7-7 with TRBJ2-5; the D is unclear. Germline V gene lookup returns CDR1 SSHAT and CDR2 FNYEAQ (reference sequence). CDR3 length equals 13 residues. The CDR3 DNA sequence: TGTGCTAGCAGTACCGGGCCTAAAGAGACCCAGTACTTC. Its protein is CASSTGPKETQYF.

CDR3 residues: CASTSLAGEATQYF. In DNA form, the CDR3 reads TGTGCCAGCACCTCACTAGCGGGAGAGGCTACGCAGTATTTT. The chain joins TRBV6-2 or TRBV6-3 to TRBJ2-3, with TRBD2 matching over 11 bases. V was clipped by 7 bases and J by 8 bases; unmatched bases: 8. CDR3 length: 14 residues. Per the germline V gene, CDR1 is MNHEY and CDR2 is SVGEGT.

This clonotype was detected once. CDR3 nucleotides: TGTGCCAGCAGAGTTCGTAGCGGGAGACTTGGCACAGATACGCAGTATTTT. Protein sequence: CASRVRSGRLGTDTQYF. V usage is TRBV6-1 and J usage is TRBJ2-3, with TRBD2 matching over 9 bases. The germline CDR1 and CDR2 sequences are MNHNS and SASEGT. Trimming at V came to 6 bases and at J to 1 base, leaving 11 bases not matched to a gene. The CDR3 covers 17 residues.

The rearrangement joins TRBV10-3 to TRBJ1-5; TRBD1 might be the D (5 bases). V was clipped by 2 bases and J by 7 bases, with 15 bases between them. Germline CDR1 is ENHRY and CDR2 is SYGVKD. The CDR3 has 15 residues. The CDR3 coding sequence is TGTGCCATCAGTGAGGGGGAAGGGGACTCCCAGCCCCAGCATTTT. This gives the protein CAISEGEGDSQPQHF.

This clonotype turned up a few times. The CDR3 DNA sequence: TGTGCCAGCAGCTTAGAAAGGGCGGCAGATACGCAGTATTTT. Translated, it gives CASSLERAADTQYF. V usage is TRBV11-3 and J usage is TRBJ2-3; D call uncertain. Germline V gives CDR1 SGHNT, CDR2 YENEEA. The CDR3 covers 14 residues. Trimming took 0 bases from V and 4 from J, leaving 8 bases between them.

This clonotype came up a few times. This chain links TRBV20-1 with TRBJ2-5, with 7 bases fitting TRBD1. The CDR3 is made up of 15 amino acids. J lost 5 bases, V lost 1 base, and 10 bases had no gene match. The germline CDR1 and CDR2 sequences are DFQATT and SNEGSKA (reference sequence). The CDR3: CSARGRQGGRETQYF. In DNA, the CDR3 is TGCAGTGCTAGAGGAAGACAGGGCGGCAGGGAGACCCAGTACTTC.

This clonotype was recorded a few times. The chain uses TRBV7-2 and TRBJ2-2; maybe TRBD1 (6 bases). CDR1 is SGHTA, CDR2 FQGNSA, per germline. The CDR3 sequence is 15 residues long. V lost 5 bases and J lost 4, with 14 bases in between. The chain's CDR3 is CASSRQTGSTGELFF. CDR3 coding DNA: TGTGCCAGCAGCCGCCAAACAGGGAGCACCGGGGAGCTGTTTTTT.

The chain carries TRBV19 and TRBJ1-1, with a possible D match to TRBD1 (5 bases). This CDR3 has 14 residues. Between the trimmed V and J ends, which lost 1 base and 4 bases, there was a span of 10 bases. Germline V gene sequence: CDR1 LNHDA, CDR2 SQIVND (reference sequence). In DNA form, the CDR3 reads TGTGCCAGTAGTATAGTATTGGGGGGCACTGAAGCTTTCTTT. As protein: CASSIVLGGTEAFF.

This clonotype is a singleton in its sample. This chain joins TRBV28 and TRBJ1-1; the match to TRBD1 covers 9 bases. The CDR3 spans 13 residues. Trimming at V came to 6 bases and at J to 5 bases, leaving 4 bases not matched to a gene. Germline V CDR1 and CDR2: MDHEN, SYDVKM. The CDR3 region has the DNA TGTGCCAGCAGCGGGACAGGGCGTACTGAAGCTTTCTTT. It encodes CASSGTGRTEAFF.

This clonotype was seen more than once but under ten times. V gene TRBV6-1 combines with J gene TRBJ1-5; D unresolved. CDR3 length: 14 amino acids. Germline CDR1 is MNHNS and CDR2 is SASEGT. V lost 8 bases, J lost 2 bases, and 13 bases lay in between. This chain's CDR3 is CASGENFGNQPQHF. DNA for the CDR3: TGTGCCAGCGGGGAGAATTTCGGCAATCAGCCCCAGCATTTT.

This clonotype was picked up a small number of times. The chain has TRBV10-3 and TRBJ2-1, with 8 bases identical to TRBD1. Germline CDR1 reads ENHRY; CDR2 reads SYGVKD. The trim removed 4 bases at V and 5 bases at J, leaving 7 bases unmatched. CDR3 length equals 15 residues. CDR3 sequence: CAISALQGENNEQFF. CDR3 DNA sequence: TGTGCCATCAGTGCCTTACAGGGGGAGAACAATGAGCAGTTCTTC.

This sequence joins TRBV20-1 and TRBJ2-1; TRBD2 matches 9 bases. This CDR3 region has 16 residues. With V trimmed by 6 bases and J by 4 bases, 13 bases remained unmatched. Germline V lookup: CDR1 DFQATT, CDR2 SNEGSKA (reference sequence). The CDR3 loop is CSAIGLAGSIYNEQFF. DNA of the CDR3: TGCAGTGCCATCGGGCTAGCGGGATCTATATACAATGAGCAGTTCTTC.

Relative to its sample, this clonotype is large. This rearrangement joins TRBV5-4 to TRBJ2-2; TRBD1 is a possible D gene (5 bases). The V and J ends lost 6 bases and 5 bases respectively, with 17 bases between them. CDR3 length: 15 amino acids. Germline CDR1 reads SGHNT; CDR2 reads YYREEE (reference sequence). In nucleotides, the CDR3 is TGTGCCAGCACCTGGGGCCCGACCAGGACCGGGGAGCTGTTTTTT. It translates to CASTWGPTRTGELFF. The full variable domain, with the rest looked up from reference TRBV5-4 and TRBJ2-2, is ETGVTQSPTHLIKTRGQQVTLRCSSQSGHNTVSWYQQALGQGPQFIFQYYREEENGRGNFPPRFSGLQFPNYSSELNVNALELDDSALYLCASTWGPTRTGELFFGEGSRLTVL.

This chain links TRBV2 with TRBJ1-6, with D perhaps TRBD1 (6 bases). CDR1 is SNHLY and CDR2 is FYNNEI in the germline V gene. Between the trimmed V and J ends, which lost 7 bases and 8 bases, there was a span of 12 bases. The CDR3 has 13 amino acids. The CDR3 reads CASKQGTDSPLHF. In DNA form, the CDR3 reads TGTGCCAGCAAGCAGGGGACTGATTCACCCCTCCACTTT.

This chain uses TRBV21-1 with TRBJ2-2; the table's D call TRBD2 went unverified against the DNA. TRBV21-1 has pseudogene status. The CDR3 consists of 16 residues. CDR3 amino acids: CASSKRSGANTGELFF. In DNA form, the CDR3 reads TGTGCCAGCAGCAAAAGGAGCGGGGCGAACACCGGGGAGCTGTTTTTT.

The chain links TRBV30 to TRBJ1-5; 10 bases line up with TRBD1. The CDR3 consists of 15 residues. Germline V gene lookup returns CDR1 GTSNPN and CDR2 SVGIG (reference sequence). Trimming at V came to 5 bases and at J to 3 bases, leaving 7 bases not matched to a gene. CDR3 bases: TGTGCCTGGGGTGCCGGGACAGGGGTCAATCAGCCCCAGCATTTT. Amino acid sequence: CAWGAGTGVNQPQHF.

The chain uses TRBV24-1 and TRBJ1-3; D might be TRBD1 (5 bases). CDR1 and CDR2 from the germline V gene are KGHDR and SFDVKD. The CDR3 sequence is 17 residues long. V shed 2 bases and J shed 4 bases, with 17 bases lying between them. The CDR3 nucleotides are TGTGCCACCAGTGATTCCGGGACGGGGACCTTCGGAAACACCATATATTTT. Residues: CATSDSGTGTFGNTIYF.

The V call is TRBV6-5, the J call TRBJ2-5; a weak D match, TRBD2 (6 bases). The CDR3 is made up of 15 amino acids. CDR1 and CDR2 from the germline V gene are MNHEY and SVGAGI. Between the trimmed V and J ends, which lost 4 bases and 3 bases, there was a span of 15 bases. Here the CDR3 DNA reads TGTGCCAGCAGTTCCGGGGGAGTGGGAGAAGAGACCCAGTACTTC. It specifies CASSSGGVGEETQYF.

The gene calls are TRBV7-2 and TRBJ1-5, with D uncertain. The V and J ends lost 1 base and 6 bases respectively, with 7 bases between them. The CDR3 runs 13 residues. Germline V gene data show CDR1 as SGHTA and CDR2 as FQGNSA. CDR3 protein: CASSLGGTQPQHF. In nucleotides, the CDR3 is TGTGCCAGCAGCTTAGGCGGTACTCAGCCCCAGCATTTT.

This clonotype was seen only once. The gene calls are TRBV15 and TRBJ2-7; D not resolved. The CDR3 contains 15 residues. Germline CDR1 reads LNHNV; CDR2 reads YYDKDF (reference sequence). Trimming shortened V by 0 bases and J by 3 bases, and 12 bases separated the two germline ends. In DNA form, the CDR3 reads TGTGCCACCAGCAGAGATCCGGGCGTTCTCTACGAGCAGTACTTC. This translates into CATSRDPGVLYEQYF.

This chain uses TRBV4-1 with TRBJ1-2; D might be TRBD1 (5 bases). Per the germline V gene, CDR1 is MGHRA and CDR2 is YSYEKL. V lost 5 bases to trimming and J lost 0 bases, with 13 bases between them. This CDR3 has 15 amino acids. As DNA, the CDR3 is TGCGCCAGCAGCACGAGGGCAGGGACTAACTATGGCTACACCTTC. The encoded protein is CASSTRAGTNYGYTF.

Turning to this clonotype: One junction end does not reproduce the germline sequence, and a read error may be involved. V is TRBV5-4 and J is TRBJ2-7, with 11 positions matching TRBD1. The CDR3 consists of 15 residues. CDR1 is SGHNT and CDR2 is YYREEE in the germline V gene (reference sequence). CDR3 residues: CASSTRTGGSNEQYF. In nucleotides, the CDR3 is TGTGCCAGCAGCACACGGACAGGGGGCTCCAACGAGCAGTACTTC.

About this clonotype itself: Its ends do not fully match the called genes, so a read error is possible. V gene TRBV11-1 combines with J gene TRBJ2-7; 7 nucleotides agree with TRBD1. CDR1 is SGHAT and CDR2 is FQDESV in the germline V gene (reference sequence). The CDR3 loop spans 12 amino acids. CDR3 sequence reads: CASSLAGTEKSF. Here the CDR3 DNA reads TGTGCCAGCAGCTTAGCGGGGACAGAGAAAAGCTTC.

V gene TRBV11-1 combines with J gene TRBJ1-1; the D gene is possibly TRBD1 (6 bases). This CDR3 has 14 residues. V lost 5 bases to trimming and J lost 4 bases, with 14 bases between them. Looked up from germline, CDR1 is SGHAT and CDR2 is FQDESV (reference sequence). The CDR3 nucleotides read TGTGCCAGCAGCCCCCTCAGGGGCGGCACTGAAGCTTTCTTT. This encodes CASSPLRGGTEAFF.